This T cell receptor (beta chain) was retrieved from a study of T cells in Graves' hyperthyroidism and ophthalmopathy. The CDR3 sequence is 15 residues long. With V trimmed by 6 bases and J by 5 bases, 8 bases remained unmatched. Germline V CDR1 and CDR2: MDHEN, SYDVKM. Regarding the study as a whole: A model of 13 V-J pairs discriminated ophthalmopathy from stable hyperthyroidism.

This clonotype appeared many times. Its matching antigen is unknown. Authors of the study amplified TCR beta CDR3 regions from RNA transcripts. The primer set for the first-round RT-PCR of the TCR CDR3 was HTBI. TCRdb reanalysed the multiplex PCR reads using MiXCR and keeps one entry per CDR3 protein. The sample comprises fewer than 450,000 distinct CDR3 sequences, roughly an eighth of which are singletons, and around 28% rests with the top ten. This clonotype originated in a man aged 45 to 65 with Graves' ophthalmopathy. Specimen: blood. This chain links TRBV28 with TRBJ2-5; 11 nucleotides align to TRBD1. The CDR3 DNA reads as TGTGCCAGCAGCAGGACAGGGGGCGAGGGTGAGACCCAGTACTTC. It specifies CASSRTGGEGETQYF.